These T cell receptor beta chains were read from a single sample in a study of glioma-infiltrating T cells after dendritic cell vaccination. Sequencing used immunoSEQ multiplex PCR; TCRdb keeps in-frame clones, though not all of them. The sample has about 65,000 clones, about 89% seen once. Sequences were derived from blood, sampled after dendritic cell vaccination. The receptors come from a human donor with glioblastoma. Each CDR3 is given with its conserved first and last residue. Each record gives: CDR3 protein, CDR3 DNA, clone size, V gene, D gene, J gene. D genes are given only for firm matches. Only part of the rows carry a size: once, few, many, or a class if the clone is expanded.

CASTLLSGRGTNEQFF	TGTGCCAGCACCCTTCTTAGCGGGAGAGGAACCAATGAGCAGTTCTTC	-	TRBV7-2	TRBD2	TRBJ2-1
CASSLDSKNNSPLHF	TGTGCCAGCAGCTTGGACAGTAAAAATAATTCCCCCCTCCACTTT	-	TRBV5-6	-	TRBJ1-6
CASSMLRETTDNQPQHF	TGTGCCAGTAGTATGTTAAGGGAGACAACGGACAATCAGCCCCAGCATTTT	-	TRBV19	-	TRBJ1-5
CASSRQVAGGSTPSYNEQFF	TGCGCCAGCAGCCGACAGGTAGCGGGGGGCTCTACCCCCTCCTACAATGAGCAGTTCTTC	-	TRBV4-3	TRBD2	TRBJ2-1
CASSEPRSRAETQYF	TGTGCCAGCAGTGAACCGAGGTCCAGGGCAGAGACCCAGTACTTC	-	TRBV25-1	-	TRBJ2-5
CASSPGGRAHTGELFF	TGTGCCAGCAGCCCCGGTGGGCGGGCACACACCGGGGAGCTGTTTTTT	-	TRBV9	-	TRBJ2-2
CASSLEVEGLEQYF	TGCGCCAGCAGCTTGGAGGTGGAGGGTCTGGAGCAGTACTTC	-	TRBV5-1	-	TRBJ2-7
CASSENGGETQYF	TGTGCCAGCAGTGAAAATGGGGGGGAGACCCAGTACTTC	-	TRBV6-5	-	TRBJ2-5
CASSFWGRGGVNEKLFF	TGTGCCAGCAGCTTCTGGGGTCGTGGCGGGGTTAATGAAAAACTGTTTTTT	-	TRBV5-6	-	TRBJ1-4
CASSEVSGRVGTQYF	TGTGCCAGTAGTGAAGTTAGCGGGAGGGTAGGTACGCAGTATTTT	-	TRBV19	TRBD2	TRBJ2-3
CAITSGQTYYNEQFF	TGTGCCATCACTTCGGGACAGACATACTACAATGAGCAGTTCTTC	-	TRBV11-2	TRBD1	TRBJ2-1
CATLGLSTEAFF	TGTGCCACTCTTGGGCTGAGCACTGAAGCTTTCTTT	-	TRBV10-3	-	TRBJ1-1
CASSRGGGNTIYF	TGTGCCAGCAGCAGAGGGGGAGGAAACACCATATATTTT	-	TRBV9	-	TRBJ1-3
CSVGFLAGDTDTQYF	TGCAGCGTTGGTTTTTTGGCGGGAGACACAGATACGCAGTATTTT	-	TRBV29-1	TRBD2	TRBJ2-3
CASTPFVWGPTGNTIYF	TGTGCCAGCACCCCATTTGTCTGGGGGCCGACTGGAAACACCATATATTTT	once	TRBV21-1	-	TRBJ1-3
CASSPLGGEGNTIYF	TGTGCCAGCTCACCCCTAGGGGGAGAAGGAAACACCATATATTTT	-	TRBV18	-	TRBJ1-3
CASSGDRGYTEAFF	TGTGCCAGCAGTGGGGACAGGGGGTACACTGAAGCTTTCTTT	-	TRBV2	TRBD1	TRBJ1-1
CASSPGGGRTSGANVLTF	TGTGCCAGCAGCCCCGGGGGGGGGAGGACTTCTGGGGCCAACGTCCTGACTTTC	-	TRBV7-6	TRBD2	TRBJ2-6
CASSLAGLAKEQYF	TGCGCCAGCAGCTTGGCGGGACTAGCGAAAGAGCAGTACTTC	-	TRBV5-1	TRBD2	TRBJ2-7
CASSTVFYNEQFF	TGTGCCAGCAGTACGGTGTTCTACAATGAGCAGTTCTTC	-	TRBV5-6	-	TRBJ2-1
CASRSGTSGIDTQYF	TGTGCCAGCAGGTCCGGGACTAGCGGGATAGATACGCAGTATTTT	-	TRBV27	TRBD2	TRBJ2-3
CASGRSMGPREQYF	TGTGCCAGTGGGAGGAGTATGGGCCCTCGGGAGCAGTACTTC	-	TRBV19	-	TRBJ2-7
CASSRRHRTGGSDTQYF	TGCGCCAGCAGCCGAAGACACCGGACAGGGGGGTCAGATACGCAGTATTTT	-	TRBV5-1	TRBD1	TRBJ2-3
CASSQEPTGGGYNEQFF	TGCGCCAGCAGCCAAGAGCCCACCGGCGGGGGGTACAATGAGCAGTTCTTC	-	TRBV4-1	TRBD2	TRBJ2-1
CASSLGTGGTETQYF	TGCGCCAGCAGCTTGGGAACAGGGGGCACGGAGACCCAGTACTTC	-	TRBV5-1	TRBD1	TRBJ2-5
CASSPRGSTDTQYF	TGCGCCAGCAGCCCTCGGGGTTCTACAGATACGCAGTATTTT	once	TRBV4-1	-	TRBJ2-3
CASSFYRGNTGELFF	TGTGCCAGCAGCTTTTACAGGGGAAACACCGGGGAGCTGTTTTTT	-	TRBV5-4	TRBD1	TRBJ2-2
CASSLGPEGGYTF	TGTGCCAGCAGCTTAGGCCCTGAGGGTGGCTACACCTTC	-	TRBV11-3	-	TRBJ1-2
CASSSADRYEQYF	TGTGCCAGCAGCTCCGCCGACAGGTACGAGCAGTACTTC	-	TRBV7-2	-	TRBJ2-7
CASSLRTGWNEKLFF	TGTGCCAGCAGCCTCCGGACAGGATGGAACGAAAAACTGTTTTTT	-	TRBV14	TRBD1	TRBJ1-4
CAISESAGGSSYEQYF	TGTGCCATCAGTGAGTCGGCGGGGGGGAGCTCCTACGAGCAGTACTTC	once	TRBV10-3	TRBD2	TRBJ2-7
CASSPPSTGGEQYF	TGTGCCAGCTCACCACCTTCTACAGGGGGCGAGCAGTACTTC	-	TRBV18	TRBD1	TRBJ2-7
CASSLFTGANTEAFF	TGTGCCAGCAGCTTGTTTACAGGGGCTAACACTGAAGCTTTCTTT	-	TRBV5-4	TRBD1	TRBJ1-1
CASSPGTDRTEAFF	TGTGCCAGCAGCCCCGGGACAGACCGTACGGAAGCTTTCTTT	-	TRBV6-5	TRBD1	TRBJ1-1